A single sample gave rise to the 2 T cell receptor beta chains below, sequenced in a study of shared clonotypes between healthy human individuals. Produced via immunoSEQ multiplex PCR; TCRdb's table is partial and in-frame only. Of about 1.1 million clones in the sample, 75% to 80% are singletons; the top ten hold around 0.61%. The sequenced material came from memory CD4+ T cells from PBMCs. The sample's subset: CD45RA-negative fraction. The source is a man younger than 35 in good health. Some clones in this sample may be carry-over from other donors' samples.

This rearrangement joins TRBV28 to TRBJ2-3; no reliable D call. The V and J ends lost 2 bases and 6 bases respectively, with 15 bases between them. The CDR3 has 15 residues. Germline V gene data show CDR1 as MDHEN and CDR2 as SYDVKM. The CDR3 bases are TGTGCCAGCAGTTTACTTGCTCATCTCACGGATACGCAGTATTTT. It specifies CASSLLAHLTDTQYF.

This chain links TRBV27 with TRBJ1-2, with TRBD1 matching over 8 bases. Germline V lookup: CDR1 MNHEY, CDR2 SMNVEV (reference sequence). V lost 2 bases to trimming and J lost 0 bases; unmatched junction nucleotides: 2. The CDR3 consists of 15 residues. The CDR3 loop is CASSLGQGANYGYTF. The DNA of the CDR3 is TGTGCCAGCAGTTTAGGACAGGGAGCTAACTATGGCTACACCTTC.